One sample yielded the 27 T cell receptor beta chains listed below, sequenced in a study of CD8 T cells in Susac syndrome. It was with random hexamers that about 0.45 to 1 ug RNA was reverse transcribed. TCRdb fed the immunoSEQ multiplex PCR reads into MiXCR, producing one record per CDR3 protein. In the table there are roughly 180,000 distinct CDR3 sequences, 90% to 95% of which are singletons. The sequenced sample consisted of CD4+ T cells from PBMCs. The receptors shown here come from a human donor with Susac syndrome.

The chain recombines TRBV29-1 with TRBJ2-3; no firm D call. V lost 1 base to trimming and J lost 0 bases, with 5 bases between them. Germline loops: CDR1 SQVTM, CDR2 ANQGSEA. This CDR3 is 13 amino acids long. The CDR3 is CSVEGVSTDTQYF. DNA for the CDR3: TGCAGCGTTGAAGGAGTTAGCACAGATACGCAGTATTTT.

V and J are TRBV20-1 and TRBJ1-5; the D is unclear. This CDR3 is built from 12 residues. The V gene lost 3 bases and the J gene lost 5 bases, with 8 bases spanning the gap. The V gene's germline CDR1 is DFQATT and CDR2 SNEGSKA (reference sequence). This chain's CDR3 is CSARSGDQPQHF. In DNA form, the CDR3 reads TGCAGTGCTAGGTCCGGGGATCAGCCCCAGCATTTT.

The chain joins TRBV13 to TRBJ1-1, with 8 bases aligning to TRBD1. J lost 0 bases, V lost 5 bases, and 5 bases had no gene match. CDR1 and CDR2 (germline): PRHDT, FYEKMQ (reference sequence). The CDR3 is 15 residues long. CDR3 in DNA: TGTGCCAGCAGCCTACTGGACAGGGTGAACACTGAAGCTTTCTTT. Protein: CASSLLDRVNTEAFF.

This clonotype was counted a few times. V gene TRBV7-9 combines with J gene TRBJ1-2; D remains ambiguous. V was cut by 1 base and J by 4 bases, with 4 bases left in between. CDR1 and CDR2 (germline): SEHNR, FQNEAQ (reference sequence). CDR3 length: 12 amino acids. As DNA, the CDR3 is TGTGCCAGCAGCTTAGATACCTATGGCTACACCTTC. Protein sequence: CASSLDTYGYTF. The whole variable domain, remainder taken from reference TRBV7-9 and TRBJ1-2, is DTGVSQNPRHKITKRGQNVTFRCDPISEHNRLYWYRQTLGQGPEFLTYFQNEAQLEKSRLLSDRFSAERPKGSFSTLEIQRTEQGDSAMYLCASSLDTYGYTFGSGTRLTVV.

This chain joins TRBV7-9 and TRBJ1-1; D gene uncertain. In germline, CDR1 is SEHNR, CDR2 FQNEAQ (reference sequence). The CDR3 is made up of 12 amino acids. Trimming removed 0 bases from V and 7 bases from J, with 6 bases in between. The CDR3 loop reads CASSLAALEAFF. CDR3 DNA: TGTGCCAGCAGCTTAGCGGCGCTTGAAGCTTTCTTT. Together with reference TRBV7-9 and TRBJ1-1, the CDR3 gives the full variable domain: DTGVSQNPRHKITKRGQNVTFRCDPISEHNRLYWYRQTLGQGPEFLTYFQNEAQLEKSRLLSDRFSAERPKGSFSTLEIQRTEQGDSAMYLCASSLAALEAFFGQGTRLTVV.

This chain uses TRBV6-6 with TRBJ1-1; D may be TRBD1 (6 bases). Trimming stripped 2 bases from V and 0 bases from J, with 10 bases between. Germline CDR1 MNHNY, CDR2 SVGAGI (reference sequence). The CDR3 loop spans 15 amino acids. The CDR3 protein is CASSYPGHMNTEAFF. In DNA, the CDR3 is TGTGCCAGCAGTTACCCGGGACACATGAACACTGAAGCTTTCTTT.

The gene calls are TRBV14 and TRBJ2-3; the D is unclear. The CDR3 has 14 residues. With 1 base removed from V and 3 bases from J, the gap between germline ends came to 8 bases. The germline V gene has CDR1 SGHDN and CDR2 FVKESK. The CDR3 reads CASSQGLVTDTQYF. CDR3 in DNA: TGTGCCAGCAGCCAAGGGCTAGTAACAGATACGCAGTATTTT.

As DNA, the CDR3 is TGTGCCAGCAGTTTAGACGTTGAGGGAGAGACCCAGTACTTC. Protein product: CASSLDVEGETQYF. The rearrangement uses TRBV12-3 or TRBV12-4 and TRBJ2-5; TRBD2 is a possible D gene (5 bases). The CDR3 has 14 residues. V lost 1 base and J 4 bases, leaving 10 bases between the germline ends.

V usage is TRBV6-5 and J usage is TRBJ1-5, with D hard to call. Trimming took 3 bases from V and 9 from J, leaving 15 bases between them. Germline V gives CDR1 MNHEY, CDR2 SVGAGI. This CDR3 has 14 amino acids. The DNA for the CDR3 is TGTGCCAGCAGTTATAAAGGCGTGCTTGGGCCCCAGCATTTT. This sequence encodes CASSYKGVLGPQHF.

The CDR3 region has the DNA TGTGCCAGCAGCCAGGGATCTAGCGCCGCCTACGAGCAGTACTTC. Translated, it gives CASSQGSSAAYEQYF. J is TRBJ2-7 and V is TRBV4-2; D may be TRBD2 (6 bases). Per the germline V gene, CDR1 is LGHNA and CDR2 is YNFKEQ. The V end was cut by 3 bases, the J end by 2 bases, with 14 bases between. The CDR3 is made up of 15 amino acids.

The chain joins TRBV5-1 to TRBJ1-1; TRBD1 is a possible D gene (5 bases). The V end was cut by 0 bases, the J end by 6 bases, with 9 bases between. This CDR3 region has 13 residues. CDR1 is SGHRS and CDR2 is YFSETQ in the germline V gene. The CDR3 spells CASSLAEGSEAFF. CDR3 in DNA: TGCGCCAGCAGCTTGGCGGAGGGGTCTGAAGCTTTCTTT.

The J gene is TRBJ2-7, the V gene TRBV20-1; D not certain. The V and J ends lost 0 bases and 9 bases respectively, with 12 bases between them. This CDR3 comprises 12 residues. The germline gives CDR1 DFQATT, CDR2 SNEGSKA (reference sequence). The CDR3 bases are TGCAGTGCTAGAGATCATCGGTATGTGCAGTACTTC. Amino acids: CSARDHRYVQYF.

The chain couples TRBV3-1 to TRBJ1-6; 7 bases are a match to TRBD1. This CDR3 has 15 residues. Germline trimming cut 1 base from V and 7 bases from J; bases unmatched to any gene: 4. Germline V gene lookup returns CDR1 LGHDT and CDR2 YNNKEL (reference sequence). CDR3 region: CASSQGPGGNSPLHF. CDR3 coding DNA: TGTGCCAGCAGCCAAGGTCCAGGGGGAAATTCACCCCTCCACTTT.

This clonotype showed up just once. J is TRBJ2-6 and V is TRBV28; the D is unclear. Germline loops: CDR1 MDHEN, CDR2 SYDVKM. The CDR3 totals 16 residues. Trimming took off 5 bases at V and 0 bases at J, with 11 bases between the two ends. CDR3 nucleotides: TGTGCCAGCAGTCAGGACCGGTACTCTGGGGCCAACGTCCTGACTTTC. Its protein product is CASSQDRYSGANVLTF.

The V and J genes are TRBV5-1 and TRBJ1-2, with D possibly being TRBD1 (5 bases). Germline CDR1 reads SGHRS; CDR2 reads YFSETQ. V lost 3 bases, J lost 4 bases, and 10 bases lay in between. The CDR3 is 13 amino acids. CDR3 amino acids: CASSSTGLYGYTF. Written as DNA, the CDR3 is TGCGCCAGCAGCTCGACGGGGCTCTATGGCTACACCTTC.

This clonotype was found a few times. The genes are TRBV7-2 and TRBJ2-7; either TRBD1 or TRBD2 may fit D (5 bases each). Germline V lookup: CDR1 SGHTA, CDR2 FQGNSA. The CDR3 has 14 amino acids. Trimming stripped 3 bases from V and 2 bases from J, with 11 bases between. CDR3 sequence reads: CASSFGDGTYEQYF. Here the CDR3 DNA reads TGTGCCAGCAGCTTTGGGGACGGCACCTACGAGCAGTACTTC.

The chain uses TRBV12-3 or TRBV12-4 and TRBJ1-1; D gene ambiguous. Trimming stripped 6 bases from V and 0 bases from J, with 11 bases between. The CDR3 sequence is 14 residues long. CDR3 residues: CASSGRHMNTEAFF. CDR3 nucleotide sequence: TGTGCCAGCAGCGGGCGGCACATGAACACTGAAGCTTTCTTT.

The chain recombines TRBV6-5 with TRBJ2-7; 11 bases are shared with TRBD1. Germline assignment: CDR1 MNHEY and CDR2 SVGAGI. The V and J ends lost 6 bases and 5 bases, in that order; junction bases with no gene match: 6. CDR3 size: 14 residues. The CDR3 bases are TGTGCCAGCAGAAACCGGGACAGGGGGGACGAGCAGTACTTC. Residues: CASRNRDRGDEQYF.

This clonotype was counted once. The rearrangement uses TRBV20-1 and TRBJ1-1; no definite D call. The germline V gene encodes CDR1 DFQATT and CDR2 SNEGSKA (reference sequence). V lost 0 bases and J 3 bases, leaving 14 bases between the germline ends. This CDR3 comprises 15 residues. This CDR3 reads CSARDLVGMDTEAFF. The CDR3 nucleotides are TGCAGTGCTAGAGATCTGGTAGGGATGGACACTGAAGCTTTCTTT.

V and J are TRBV9 and TRBJ2-1; D call uncertain. The V end was cut by 4 bases, the J end by 6 bases, with 14 bases between. The CDR3 covers 14 residues. The germline V gene encodes CDR1 SGDLS and CDR2 YYNGEE. The CDR3 sequence: CASSSQPETNEQFF. CDR3 nucleotides: TGTGCCAGCAGCTCCCAGCCGGAGACCAATGAGCAGTTCTTC.

The V call is TRBV25-1, the J call TRBJ2-1, with 7 positions matching TRBD1. CDR1 and CDR2 from the germline V gene are MGHDK and SYGVNS. After removal of 5 bases from V and 9 bases from J, the junction contained 7 bases not matched to a gene. CDR3 length equals 13 residues. CDR3 DNA: TGTGCCAGCAGTCTCAGACAGGGCTTTGAGCAGTTCTTC. It yields the protein CASSLRQGFEQFF.

This chain uses TRBV30 with TRBJ2-7, with a weak D call TRBD1 (6 bases). With 8 bases removed from V and 4 bases from J, the gap between germline ends came to 24 bases. The length of the CDR3 is 15 residues. CDR1 is GTSNPN and CDR2 is SVGIG in the germline V gene (reference sequence). The CDR3 here is CAGGLMTDFSYEQYF. CDR3 bases: TGTGCCGGGGGCCTTATGACTGACTTTTCTTACGAGCAGTACTTC. Together with reference TRBV30 and TRBJ2-7, the CDR3 gives the full variable domain: SQTIHQWPATLVQPVGSPLSLECTVEGTSNPNLYWYRQAAGRGLQLLFYSVGIGQISSEVPQNLSASRPQDRQFILSSKKLLLSDSGFYLCAGGLMTDFSYEQYFGPGTRLTVT.

The chain recombines TRBV20-1 with TRBJ2-1; TRBD2 aligns across 7 bases. Trimming removed 6 bases from V and 5 bases from J; junction bases left unmatched: 7. This CDR3 spans 13 amino acids. Per germline, CDR1 DFQATT and CDR2 SNEGSKA (reference sequence). The CDR3 protein is CSAEKTSDNEQFF. DNA for the CDR3: TGCAGTGCGGAAAAAACTAGCGACAATGAGCAGTTCTTC.

J is TRBJ2-7 and V is TRBV28; D remains unclear. Germline V lookup: CDR1 MDHEN, CDR2 SYDVKM. V shed 4 bases and J shed 6 bases, with 13 bases lying between them. The CDR3 consists of 13 residues. CDR3 protein: CASSSRTLGEQYF. The CDR3 DNA reads TGTGCCAGCAGTTCAAGAACCCTCGGCGAGCAGTACTTC.

The chain is built from TRBV7-9 and TRBJ2-7; D may be TRBD1 or TRBD2 (5 bases each). This CDR3 is built from 13 residues. Trimming took off 5 bases at V and 6 bases at J, with 14 bases between the two ends. Germline loops: CDR1 SEHNR, CDR2 FQNEAQ (reference sequence). CDR3 protein: CASSLGPRSEQYF. DNA of the CDR3: TGTGCCAGCAGCCTGGGACCTCGGAGCGAGCAGTACTTC.

The rearrangement joins TRBV7-9 to TRBJ2-7, with unresolved D. Germline lookup yields CDR1 SEHNR and CDR2 FQNEAQ (reference sequence). CDR3 length: 14 amino acids. Trimming took off 1 base at V and 2 bases at J, with 9 bases between the two ends. The CDR3 region has the DNA TGTGCCAGCAGCTTAGAGGTGACAACCTACGAGCAGTACTTC. It encodes CASSLEVTTYEQYF.

The CDR3 region is CASIRGPLDNEQFF. The CDR3, as DNA: TGTGCCAGCATTAGAGGTCCGCTAGACAATGAGCAGTTCTTC. The V and J genes are TRBV2 and TRBJ2-1; D gene uncertain. The germline V gene encodes CDR1 SNHLY and CDR2 FYNNEI. Between the trimmed V and J ends, which lost 7 bases and 5 bases, there was a span of 15 bases. The CDR3 runs to 14 residues. The variable domain in full, completed from reference TRBV2 and TRBJ2-1, reads EPEVTQTPSHQVTQMGQEVILRCVPISNHLYFYWYRQILGQKVEFLVSFYNNEISEKSEIFDDQFSVERPDGSNFTLKIRSTKLEDSAMYFCASIRGPLDNEQFFGPGTRLTVL.